The source of this T cell receptor beta chain is a study of T cells in Graves' hyperthyroidism and ophthalmopathy. Notes on the study in general: Stable hyperthyroidism and ophthalmopathy were separated using 13 V-J signatures.

Amplification of TCR beta CDR3 regions used RNA as the template. A first-round RT-PCR of the TCR CDR3 used the HTBI primer set. TCRdb reanalysed the multiplex PCR reads using MiXCR and keeps one entry per CDR3 protein. The profile shows some 270,000 distinct CDR3 sequences, almost 25% of them singletons. This clonotype appeared many times. What it recognizes is unknown. The V segment lost 6 bases and the J segment 4 bases; nucleotides outside the gene matches: 4. This CDR3 has 14 residues. Per the germline V gene, CDR1 is ENHRY and CDR2 is SYGVKD. A Clinical Activity Score of at least 3, a NOSPECS grade of at least 4 and a duration under 3 months were recorded in the ophthalmopathy patients. Any patient presenting with uncontrolled infection, other autoimmune disease, pregnancy or lactation was left out. Diagnosis relied on clinical symptoms, serum thyroxine and TRAb, thyroid ultrasound and orbital computed tomography.

Sequenced material: blood. The J gene is TRBJ2-7, the V gene TRBV10-3; TRBD1 matches 12 bases. The receptor was isolated from a woman aged 40 to 50 with Graves' ophthalmopathy. CDR3 nucleotide sequence: TGTGCCATCAGAAGGGGACAGGGGGCATACGAGCAGTACTTC. As protein: CAIRRGQGAYEQYF.